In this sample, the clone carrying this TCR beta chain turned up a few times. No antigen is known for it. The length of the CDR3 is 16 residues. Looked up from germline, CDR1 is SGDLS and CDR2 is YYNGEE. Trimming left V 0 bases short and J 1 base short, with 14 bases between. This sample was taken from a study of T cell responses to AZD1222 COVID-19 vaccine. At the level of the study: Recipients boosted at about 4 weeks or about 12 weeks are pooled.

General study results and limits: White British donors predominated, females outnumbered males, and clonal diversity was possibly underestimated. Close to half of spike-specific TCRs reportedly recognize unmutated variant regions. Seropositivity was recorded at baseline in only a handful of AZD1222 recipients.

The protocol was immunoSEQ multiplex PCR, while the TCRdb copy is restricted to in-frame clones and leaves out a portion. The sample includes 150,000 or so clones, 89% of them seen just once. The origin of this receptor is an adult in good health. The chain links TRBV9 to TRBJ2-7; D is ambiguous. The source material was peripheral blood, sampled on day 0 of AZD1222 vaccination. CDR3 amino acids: CASSVGAGGRSYEQYF. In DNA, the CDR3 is TGTGCCAGCAGCGTAGGAGCAGGCGGTAGGTCCTACGAGCAGTACTTC.